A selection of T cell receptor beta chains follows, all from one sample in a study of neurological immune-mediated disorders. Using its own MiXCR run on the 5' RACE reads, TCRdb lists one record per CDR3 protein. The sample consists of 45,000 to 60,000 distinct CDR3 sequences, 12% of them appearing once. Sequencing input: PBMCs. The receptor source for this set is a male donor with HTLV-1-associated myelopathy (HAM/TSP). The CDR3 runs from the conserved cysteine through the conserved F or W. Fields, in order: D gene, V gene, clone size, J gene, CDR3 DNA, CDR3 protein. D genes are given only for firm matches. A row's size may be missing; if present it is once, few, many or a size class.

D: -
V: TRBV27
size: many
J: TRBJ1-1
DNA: TGTGCCAGCAGTTTATTAGCGCGGGGACACACTGAAGCTTTCTTT
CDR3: CASSLLARGHTEAFF

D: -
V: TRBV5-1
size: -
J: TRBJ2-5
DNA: TGCGCCAGCAGCCGGCAGCAAGAGACCCAGTACTTC
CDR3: CASSRQQETQYF

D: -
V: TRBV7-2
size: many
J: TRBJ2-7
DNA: TGTGCCAGCAGCTTAGGTGGCCTGGGGGGAGCCGAGCAGTACTTC
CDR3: CASSLGGLGGAEQYF

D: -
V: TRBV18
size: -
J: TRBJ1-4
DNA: TGTGCCAGCTCACCACCGGAGGGCGGATCAAATGAAAAACTGTTTTTT
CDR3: CASSPPEGGSNEKLFF

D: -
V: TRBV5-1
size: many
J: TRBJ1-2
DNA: TGCGCCAGCAGCGACAAACAGGGAAGTTATGGCTACACCTTC
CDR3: CASSDKQGSYGYTF

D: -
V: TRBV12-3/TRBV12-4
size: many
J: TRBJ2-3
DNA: TGTGCCAGCAGCCTACAGGGGGGGCTGGCAGATACGCAGTATTTT
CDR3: CASSLQGGLADTQYF

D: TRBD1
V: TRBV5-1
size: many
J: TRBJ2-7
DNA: TGCGCCAGCAGCCTGGTGGGACAGACATCCTACGAGCAGTACTTC
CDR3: CASSLVGQTSYEQYF

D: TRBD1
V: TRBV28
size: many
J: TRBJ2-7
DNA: TGTGCCAGCAGTCCCCCGGGGACAGGGAGCTACGAGCAGTACTTC
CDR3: CASSPPGTGSYEQYF

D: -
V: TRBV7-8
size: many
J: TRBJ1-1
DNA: TGTGCCAGCAGCTTAGGAGGGACGGGTGAAGCTTTCTTT
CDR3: CASSLGGTGEAFF

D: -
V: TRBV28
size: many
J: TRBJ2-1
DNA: TGTGCCAGCAGTTTAAGCCTCTACAATGAGCAGTTCTTC
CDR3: CASSLSLYNEQFF

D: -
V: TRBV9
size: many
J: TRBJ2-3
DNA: TGTGCCAGCAGCGTAGCGGGGGATCGGACAGATACGCAGTATTTT
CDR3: CASSVAGDRTDTQYF

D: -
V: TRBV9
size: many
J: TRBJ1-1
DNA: TGTGCCAGCACGCTACAATCTACAGGGTACACTGAAGCTTTCTTT
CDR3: CASTLQSTGYTEAFF

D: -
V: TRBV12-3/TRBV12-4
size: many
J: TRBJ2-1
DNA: TGTGCCAGCAGTGTCGGGATCGGAGAGCAGTTCTTC
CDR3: CASSVGIGEQFF

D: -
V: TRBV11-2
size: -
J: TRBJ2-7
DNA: TGTGCCAGCACCTCGAGCCCGGGACGACCTTACGAGCAGTACTTC
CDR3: CASTSSPGRPYEQYF

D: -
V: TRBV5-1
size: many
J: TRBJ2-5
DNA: TGCGCCAGCAGCTTGGACGAGGGAGAGACCCAGTACTTC
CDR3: CASSLDEGETQYF

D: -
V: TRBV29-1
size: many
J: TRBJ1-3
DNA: TGCAGCGTTGATGGGGGAAACACCATATATTTT
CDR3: CSVDGGNTIYF

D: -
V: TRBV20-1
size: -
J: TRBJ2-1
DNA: TGCAGTACTCGAGGCAGCTACAATGAGCAGTTCTTC
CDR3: CSTRGSYNEQFF

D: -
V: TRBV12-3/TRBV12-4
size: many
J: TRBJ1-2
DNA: TGTGCCAGCAGTTTCCGACTGGAGGGTATCGGTGGCTACACCTTC
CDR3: CASSFRLEGIGGYTF

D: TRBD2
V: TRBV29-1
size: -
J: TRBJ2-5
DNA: TGCAGCACCGGACTAGCTCTGGAGAGCCAGTACTTC
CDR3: CSTGLALESQYF

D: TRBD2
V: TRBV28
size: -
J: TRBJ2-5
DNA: TGTGCCAACAGTTCCCCAGCGGGGGGCCAAGAGACCCAGTACTTC
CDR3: CANSSPAGGQETQYF

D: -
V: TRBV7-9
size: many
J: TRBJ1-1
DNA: TGTGCCAGCAGCTTAGCGCTTGCCGGCTCGAACACTGAAGCTTTCTTT
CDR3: CASSLALAGSNTEAFF

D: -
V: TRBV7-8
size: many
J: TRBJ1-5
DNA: TGTGCCAGCAGCCCAGGACAGCTGGGGCGCAATCAGCCCCAGCATTTT
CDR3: CASSPGQLGRNQPQHF

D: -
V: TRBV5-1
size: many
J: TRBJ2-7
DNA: TGCGCCAGCAGCTTAAGGTTGTCCATCCCAGTGGCCTCCTCCTACGAGCAGTACTTC
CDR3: CASSLRLSIPVASSYEQYF

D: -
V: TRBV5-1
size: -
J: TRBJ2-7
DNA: TGCGCCAGCAGCTTGGTAGGGAAGTCGAGGACAGCCGGCTCCTACGAGCAGTACTTC
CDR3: CASSLVGKSRTAGSYEQYF

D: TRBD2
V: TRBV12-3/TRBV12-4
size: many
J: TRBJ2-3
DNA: TGTGCCAGCAGCCCCGGGACTAGCGGGCTAAATACGCAGTATTTT
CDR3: CASSPGTSGLNTQYF

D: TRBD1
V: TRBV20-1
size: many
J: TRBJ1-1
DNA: TGCAGTGCTAGAAACTACAGGGGGGAGGACACTGAAGCTTTCTTT
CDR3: CSARNYRGEDTEAFF